These T cell receptor beta chains were read from a single sample in a study of cytomegalovirus exposure and HLA in healthy donors. TCRdb's table, derived via immunoSEQ multiplex PCR, lists solely in-frame clones and lacks some. The data contain approximately 170,000 clones, 65% to 80% of them seen just once; the ten biggest clones take up 5.5% to 7.5%. The sequencing sample was made of PBMCs. All receptors come from a middle-aged woman in good health and CMV-seropositive. Both conserved end residues are part of each CDR3. Each record gives: CDR3 protein, V gene, J gene, D gene. The D gene is left open where the match is weak.

CASSPQQGPEQYF	TRBV18	TRBJ2-7	TRBD1
CASSPSSGDRNQPQHF	TRBV6-6	TRBJ1-5	.
CASSFTSGYGTQYF	TRBV27	TRBJ2-5	TRBD2
CAWKSGGNIQYF	TRBV30	TRBJ2-4	TRBD2
CASSSRQDYEQYF	TRBV9	TRBJ2-7	.
CASKTIDSSYNEQFF	TRBV5-1	TRBJ2-1	.
CASSLGQVYGYTF	TRBV7-2	TRBJ1-2	.
CASSQNADRGGHGYTF	TRBV5-1	TRBJ1-2	TRBD1
CASSLKGQAISYEQYF	TRBV11-2	TRBJ2-7	TRBD1
CASSVGGDREAFF	TRBV5-1	TRBJ1-1	.
CAISRDREDYGYTF	TRBV10-3	TRBJ1-2	TRBD1
CASSAGLAGIGEQYF	TRBV6-1	TRBJ2-5	TRBD2
CASSQDGVNEKLFF	TRBV4-2	TRBJ1-4	.
CAIRGTASGNTIYF	TRBV10-3	TRBJ1-3	.
CASSQEQRGEETQYF	TRBV4-2	TRBJ2-5	TRBD2
CASSYKGETDTQYF	TRBV6-5	TRBJ2-3	.
CASSSQGNTEAFF	TRBV6-1	TRBJ1-1	.
CASTPAGFQETQYF	TRBV19	TRBJ2-5	.
CASSSLSGLSTNEKLFF	TRBV7-8	TRBJ1-4	.
CASSLGFEVATNEKLFF	TRBV7-9	TRBJ1-4	.
CASSLDPGNQPQHF	TRBV5-1	TRBJ1-5	.
CASSLDSTDTQYF	TRBV6-5	TRBJ2-3	.
CASSLVPGSDTGELFF	TRBV5-1	TRBJ2-2	.
CSARRGGTGELFF	TRBV29-1	TRBJ2-2	.
CASRAEFGTIYF	TRBV7-2	TRBJ1-3	.
CASSLAAGGGGALEQYF	TRBV28	TRBJ2-7	TRBD2
CASSLGINQPQHF	TRBV19	TRBJ1-5	.
CASSNQRAQETQYF	TRBV6-5	TRBJ2-5	.
CASSRRIPQHF	TRBV28	TRBJ1-5	.
CASSEATPYTGELFF	TRBV6-1	TRBJ2-2	.
CAWNGVANTEAFF	TRBV30	TRBJ1-1	.
CASSHRLAALEGTQYF	TRBV18	TRBJ2-5	TRBD2
CASSSRLLAGGPDEQFF	TRBV7-7	TRBJ2-1	TRBD2
CASSTRNTDTQYF	TRBV19	TRBJ2-3	.
CASSLVPQGQAYEQYF	TRBV7-2	TRBJ2-7	TRBD1
CASSLGQWSNTGELFF	TRBV5-6	TRBJ2-2	.
CATQNLSGYGYTF	TRBV2	TRBJ1-2	.
CATSRVASGANGLTF	TRBV15	TRBJ2-6	.
CASRGANTRDTQYF	TRBV6-1	TRBJ2-3	.
CASKVPGENYGYTF	TRBV6-6	TRBJ1-2	.
CASSFGLAKIEAGELFF	TRBV5-1	TRBJ2-2	TRBD2
CASSDTGAPNQPQHF	TRBV19	TRBJ1-5	TRBD1
CASSIRGYNEQFF	TRBV19	TRBJ2-1	.
CAMYDRGSDGYTF	TRBV10-3	TRBJ1-2	TRBD1
CASSPNRSGGARWADTQYF	TRBV7-2	TRBJ2-3	TRBD2
CSVITGSGNTIYF	TRBV29-1	TRBJ1-3	.
CAWIRLAGGNNEQFF	TRBV30	TRBJ2-1	TRBD2
CASSLGTGIPNEQFF	TRBV4-2	TRBJ2-1	TRBD1
CAWSVSRGGLPETQYF	TRBV30	TRBJ2-5	TRBD2
CASSWGGPSYNEQFF	TRBV5-4	TRBJ2-1	TRBD2
CASSDQGRTNEKLFF	TRBV2	TRBJ1-4	.
CAWSPGTPATQYF	TRBV30	TRBJ2-5	.
CASSLVGGGRYEQYF	TRBV5-1	TRBJ2-7	TRBD2